The T cell receptor (beta chain) described here comes from a study of read filtering for tumor transcriptome and immune sequencing. Study overall: RNA-seq yielded only roughly 80 to 1,300 TCR reads, IR-seq about 4.05 to 11 million.

This clonotype was picked up many times. Its matching antigen is unknown. Every patient had bone marrow sampled while the disease was active. The V end lost 0 bases, the J end lost 4 bases, and 9 bases lay between the germline ends. The CDR3 is 13 amino acids. In germline, CDR1 is SQVTM, CDR2 ANQGSEA. Study-level findings and limits: In IR-seq, single-read clonotypes were roughly 82% of clonotypes but around 3.5% of reads. Correlation between methods rose after single-read clonotypes were removed.

Molecular barcoded adaptors covering alpha/delta and beta/gamma chains were used on roughly 400 ng RNA. TCRdb processed the reads anew with MiXCR; each CDR3 protein has one entry. The sample lists tens of thousands of distinct CDR3 sequences, 20% occurring once. The clonotype comes from a donor aged 40 or older with multiple myeloma. The chain employs TRBV29-1 and TRBJ2-5, with unresolved D. Material: a population of CD138-negative cells sorted from bone marrow. In DNA form, the CDR3 reads TGCAGCGTTGAAGATTGGAGATCAGAGACCCAGTACTTC. Residues: CSVEDWRSETQYF.